These 17 T cell receptor beta chains share one sample of origin, sequenced in a study of metastatic and nonmetastatic thyroid tumors. Thyroid surgery took place with no prior treatment in any patient. TCRdb re-clonotyped the PCR reads through MiXCR. Of about 15,000 clones in the sample, approximately 32% were seen once. Sequenced input: tumor tissue. These receptors were collected from a female donor with papillary thyroid cancer or a benign thyroid nodule (not recorded which). Some clones in this sample may be carry-over from other donors' samples.

This clone occurred many times. V and J are TRBV9 and TRBJ2-1; 9 bases are shared with TRBD1. Germline values: CDR1 SGDLS, CDR2 YYNGEE. The CDR3 is 15 residues long. With V trimmed by 4 bases and J by 4 bases, 6 bases remained unmatched. CDR3 in DNA: TGTGCCAGCAGCACCGGGACAGGGTTATACAATGAGCAGTTCTTC. Protein: CASSTGTGLYNEQFF.

This clone was seen repeatedly, ten times or more. The genes are TRBV3-1 and TRBJ1-1; 7 bases align to TRBD1. J lost 3 bases, V lost 3 bases, and 4 bases had no gene match. The CDR3 runs to 14 residues. The V gene's germline CDR1 is LGHDT and CDR2 YNNKEL (reference sequence). CDR3 DNA sequence: TGTGCCAGCAGCCAGACAGGGAGGGACACTGAAGCTTTCTTT. Translated: CASSQTGRDTEAFF.

The genes are TRBV6-5 and TRBJ1-1; possible D gene TRBD1, 6 bases. V lost 4 bases, J lost 1 base, and 16 bases lay in between. Germline assignment: CDR1 MNHEY and CDR2 SVGAGI. This CDR3 spans 16 amino acids. The CDR3 region is CASSSELGGGNTEAFF. The CDR3 DNA is TGTGCCAGCAGTTCCGAACTAGGGGGGGGGAACACTGAAGCTTTCTTT.

The CDR3 loop reads CSARPQYSPPGSNQPQHF. The CDR3 DNA sequence: TGCAGTGCTAGGCCACAGTACAGCCCTCCAGGGAGCAATCAGCCCCAGCATTTT. The J gene is TRBJ1-5, the V gene TRBV20-1; TRBD1 might be the D (5 bases). This CDR3 contains 18 residues. Germline values: CDR1 DFQATT, CDR2 SNEGSKA (reference sequence). V dropped 3 bases and J dropped 1 base, with 22 bases sitting between them.

The V and J genes are TRBV27 and TRBJ2-7; 9 nucleotides align to TRBD1. Germline V CDR1 and CDR2: MNHEY, SMNVEV (reference sequence). J gave up 5 bases and V 5 bases, and 13 bases lay outside the gene matches. The CDR3 totals 16 residues. The CDR3 DNA reads as TGTGCCAGCAGTCTCAGCGTGGGGACAGGGTACCACGAGCAGTACTTC. Translation: CASSLSVGTGYHEQYF.

Only a few counts were recorded for this clone. A junction end diverges from the germline sequence, so it may reflect a read error. V usage is TRBV15 and J usage is TRBJ1-2; 8 bases fit TRBD1. The CDR3 contains 15 residues. In germline, CDR1 is LNHNV, CDR2 YYDKDF (reference sequence). The CDR3 sequence is CSTSSLGQAQCGYTF. The CDR3 coding sequence is TGTTCCACCAGCAGTTTGGGACAGGCCCAGTGTGGCTACACCTTC.

The V and J genes are TRBV11-2 and TRBJ2-2, with D perhaps matching TRBD1 (6 bases). The CDR3 consists of 16 residues. V gave up 3 bases and J gave up 1 base, with 12 bases separating them. The germline V gene has CDR1 SGHAT and CDR2 FQNNGV. Here the CDR3 reads CASSFGDIKNTGELFF. The CDR3 nucleotides are TGTGCCAGCAGCTTCGGGGACATAAAGAACACCGGGGAGCTGTTTTTT.

This clone occurred a few times. V usage is TRBV5-5 and J usage is TRBJ2-2; TRBD1 aligns across 9 bases. Germline V CDR1 and CDR2: SGHKS, YYEKEE (reference sequence). The trim removed 3 bases at V and 4 bases at J, leaving 7 bases unmatched. CDR3 length equals 16 residues. CDR3 sequence reads: CASSSGTGRVTGELFF. DNA for the CDR3: TGTGCCAGCAGCTCCGGGACAGGGAGAGTCACCGGGGAGCTGTTTTTT.

The rearrangement links TRBV20-1 to TRBJ2-7, with D tentatively TRBD1 (5 bases). Germline lookup yields CDR1 DFQATT and CDR2 SNEGSKA (reference sequence). Trimming removed 0 bases at V and 2 bases at J, with 11 bases between. The CDR3 length is 14 residues. The CDR3 coding sequence is TGCAGTGCTAGAGATCCCAGGGAAGCCTACGAGCAGTACTTC. Translated, it gives CSARDPREAYEQYF.

This clone was seen more than once but under ten times. The junction departs from germline at one end; a sequencing error may be responsible. The V call is TRBV27, the J call TRBJ2-7; 8 bases line up with TRBD1. Germline CDR1 reads MNHEY; CDR2 reads SMNVEV (reference sequence). The CDR3 consists of 16 residues. The CDR3 DNA follows: TGTGCCAGCAGTTCACTCAGGGGGCCTCTAGTCTACGATCAGTATTTC. Its translation: CASSSLRGPLVYDQYF.

There are many counts of this clone. V gene TRBV3-1 combines with J gene TRBJ2-6; no definite D call. The CDR3 runs 14 residues. V was clipped by 4 bases and J by 1 base, with 5 bases between them. Germline CDR1 is LGHDT and CDR2 is YNNKEL (reference sequence). The CDR3 loop reads CASSPTSGANVLTF. DNA of the CDR3: TGTGCCAGCAGCCCGACTTCTGGGGCCAACGTCCTGACTTTC.

This clone was counted ten times or more. This chain connects TRBV6-5 to TRBJ1-6; possibly TRBD1 for D (6 bases). Trimming removed 0 bases at V and 7 bases at J, with 10 bases between. This CDR3 has 15 amino acids. Per the germline V gene, CDR1 is MNHEY and CDR2 is SVGAGI. Written as DNA, the CDR3 is TGTGCCAGCAGTTACTCGATACAGGGAAATTCACCCCTCCACTTT. Its translation: CASSYSIQGNSPLHF.

This clone was seen more than once but under ten times. The V gene is TRBV28, the J gene TRBJ2-6, with D perhaps matching TRBD1 (5 bases). Per germline, CDR1 MDHEN and CDR2 SYDVKM. The germline V and J ends were trimmed by 3 bases and 1 base, with 10 bases remaining between them. The CDR3 length is 16 residues. CDR3 DNA sequence: TGTGCCAGCAGTTTCAGGGAAATATCTGGGGCCAACGTCCTGACTTTC. Protein: CASSFREISGANVLTF. Full variable domain (missing parts from reference TRBV28 and TRBJ2-6): DVKVTQSSRYLVKRTGEKVFLECVQDMDHENMFWYRQDPGLGLRLIYFSYDVKMKEKGDIPEGYSVSREKKERFSLILESASTNQTSMYLCASSFREISGANVLTFGAGSRLTVL.

This clone is categorized as medium-sized. The J gene is TRBJ1-6, the V gene TRBV28; D gene ambiguous. Trimming stripped 7 bases from V and 7 bases from J, with 17 bases between. The CDR3 is 15 amino acids. Germline CDR1 MDHEN, CDR2 SYDVKM. The CDR3 DNA sequence: TGTGCCAGCACTTGGCAGGACCGATGGAATTCACCCCTCCACTTT. Its protein product is CASTWQDRWNSPLHF.

The genes are TRBV27 and TRBJ2-7; TRBD2 matches at 14 bases. The germline V gene encodes CDR1 MNHEY and CDR2 SMNVEV (reference sequence). Trimming took 6 bases from V and 5 from J; bases not matched to a gene: 9. CDR3 length: 16 amino acids. The chain's CDR3 is CASSSRLAGGTDEQYF. CDR3 DNA sequence: TGTGCCAGCAGCAGTAGACTAGCGGGAGGGACAGACGAGCAGTACTTC.

Note on this clone: One end of the junction varies from germline; a read error may be responsible. This chain uses TRBV6-2 or TRBV6-3 with TRBJ2-7; D is undetermined. This CDR3 has 16 amino acids. Germline V lookup: CDR1 MNHEY, CDR2 SVGEGT. The CDR3 DNA reads TGTGCCAGCAGTAACTCCCCTTCCGTGACCCCTTACGAGCAGTACTTC. As protein: CASSNSPSVTPYEQYF.

This clone has just a few counts. V and J are TRBV7-8 and TRBJ1-1; D is perhaps TRBD1 (5 bases). CDR1 is SGHVS, CDR2 FQNEAQ, per germline. Trimming stripped 5 bases from V and 8 bases from J, with 12 bases between. This CDR3 comprises 12 residues. The DNA of the CDR3 is TGTGCCAGCAGCCCAGGGCCCCACGAAGCTTTCTTT. Encoded protein: CASSPGPHEAFF.